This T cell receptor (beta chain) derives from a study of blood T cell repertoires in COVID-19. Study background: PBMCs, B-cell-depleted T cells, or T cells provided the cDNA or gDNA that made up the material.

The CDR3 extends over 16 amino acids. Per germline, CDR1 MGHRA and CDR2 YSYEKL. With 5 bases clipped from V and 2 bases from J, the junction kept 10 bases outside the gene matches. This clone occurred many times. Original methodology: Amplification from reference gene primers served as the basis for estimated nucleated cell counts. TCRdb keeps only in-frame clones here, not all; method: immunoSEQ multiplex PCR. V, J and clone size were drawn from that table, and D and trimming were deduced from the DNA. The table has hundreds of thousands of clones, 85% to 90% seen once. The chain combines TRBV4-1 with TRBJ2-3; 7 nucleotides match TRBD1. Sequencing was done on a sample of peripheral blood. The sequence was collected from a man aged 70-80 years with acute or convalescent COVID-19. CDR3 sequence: CASSTRWGQSTDTQYF. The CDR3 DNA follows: TGCGCCAGCAGCACACGATGGGGACAGTCCACAGATACGCAGTATTTT.